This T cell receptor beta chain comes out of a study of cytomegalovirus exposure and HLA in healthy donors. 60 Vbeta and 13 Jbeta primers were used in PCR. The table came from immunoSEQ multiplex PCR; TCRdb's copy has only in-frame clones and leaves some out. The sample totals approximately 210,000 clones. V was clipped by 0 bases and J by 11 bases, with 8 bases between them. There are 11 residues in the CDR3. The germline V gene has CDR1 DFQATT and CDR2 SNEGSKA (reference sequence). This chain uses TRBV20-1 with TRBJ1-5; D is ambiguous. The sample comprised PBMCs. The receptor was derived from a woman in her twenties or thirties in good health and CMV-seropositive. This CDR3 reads CSARDFEAQHF. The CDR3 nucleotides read TGCAGTGCTAGAGATTTTGAGGCCCAGCATTTT.